This TCR beta chain was recovered during a study of control samples from healthy donors and cancer patients. The repertoire was sequenced with immunoSEQ multiplex PCR; TCRdb's copy has only in-frame clones and lacks some. The sample includes 100,000 to 150,000 clones, approximately 89% of them seen just once. This clone appeared once. The germline V and J ends were trimmed by 2 bases and 3 bases, with 7 bases remaining between them. Germline CDR1 and CDR2: MNHEY and SVGAGI. The CDR3 spans 13 residues. The sequencing input was PBMCs. The source is a man aged 45-60 years with head and neck cancer. The rearrangement uses TRBV6-5 and TRBJ1-2; D perhaps matches TRBD1 (6 bases). The CDR3 sequence: CASSYEGDYGYTF. CDR3 bases: TGTGCCAGCAGTTACGAGGGGGACTATGGCTACACCTTC.